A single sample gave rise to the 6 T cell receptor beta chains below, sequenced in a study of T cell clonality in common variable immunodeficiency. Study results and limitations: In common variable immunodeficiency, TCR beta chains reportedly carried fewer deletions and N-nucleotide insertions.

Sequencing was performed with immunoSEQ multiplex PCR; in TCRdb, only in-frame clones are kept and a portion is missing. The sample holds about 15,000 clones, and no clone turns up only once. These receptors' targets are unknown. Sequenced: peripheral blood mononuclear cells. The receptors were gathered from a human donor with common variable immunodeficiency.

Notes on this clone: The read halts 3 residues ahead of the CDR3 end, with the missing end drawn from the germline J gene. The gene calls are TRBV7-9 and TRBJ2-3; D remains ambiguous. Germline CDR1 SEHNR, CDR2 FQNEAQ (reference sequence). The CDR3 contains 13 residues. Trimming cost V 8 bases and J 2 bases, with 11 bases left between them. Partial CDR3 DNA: TGTGCCAGCGGGCCAGACCTCACAGATACG. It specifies CASGPDLTDT. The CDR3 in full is CASGPDLTDTQYF. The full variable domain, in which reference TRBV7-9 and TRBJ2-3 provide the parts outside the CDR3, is DTGVSQNPRHKITKRGQNVTFRCDPISEHNRLYWYRQTLGQGPEFLTYFQNEAQLEKSRLLSDRFSAERPKGSFSTLEIQRTEQGDSAMYLCASGPDLTDTQYFGPGTRLTVL.

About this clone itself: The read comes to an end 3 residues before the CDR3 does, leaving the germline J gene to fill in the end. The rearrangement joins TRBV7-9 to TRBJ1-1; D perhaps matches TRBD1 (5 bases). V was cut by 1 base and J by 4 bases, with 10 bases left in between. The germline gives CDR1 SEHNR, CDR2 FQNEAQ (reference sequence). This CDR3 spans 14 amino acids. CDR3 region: CASSLGGESTEAFF. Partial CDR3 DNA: TGTGCCAGCAGCTTAGGGGGGGAGAGCACTGAA.

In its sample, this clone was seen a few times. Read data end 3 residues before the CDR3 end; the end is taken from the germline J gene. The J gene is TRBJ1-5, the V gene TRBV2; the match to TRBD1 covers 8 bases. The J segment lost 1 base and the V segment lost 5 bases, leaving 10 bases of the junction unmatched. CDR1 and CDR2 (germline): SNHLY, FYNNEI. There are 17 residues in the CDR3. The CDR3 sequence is CASSPWTGYNSNQPQHF. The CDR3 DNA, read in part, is TGTGCCAGCAGTCCATGGACAGGGTATAACAGCAATCAGCCC.

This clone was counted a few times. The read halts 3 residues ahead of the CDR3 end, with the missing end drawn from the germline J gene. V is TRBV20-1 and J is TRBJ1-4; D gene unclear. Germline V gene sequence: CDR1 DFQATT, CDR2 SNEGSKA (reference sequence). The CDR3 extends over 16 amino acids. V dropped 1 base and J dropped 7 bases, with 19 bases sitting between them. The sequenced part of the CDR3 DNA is TGCAGTGCTAGAGGAGGGAAGGCGGGAAAGGCTGAAAAA. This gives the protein CSARGGKAGKAEK. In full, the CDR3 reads CSARGGKAGKAEKLFF.

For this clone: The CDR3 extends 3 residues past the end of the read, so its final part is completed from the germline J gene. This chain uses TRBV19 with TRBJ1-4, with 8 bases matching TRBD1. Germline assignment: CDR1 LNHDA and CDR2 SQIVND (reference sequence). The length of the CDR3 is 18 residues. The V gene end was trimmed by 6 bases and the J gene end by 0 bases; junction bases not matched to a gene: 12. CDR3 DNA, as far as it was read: TGTGCCAGTAGCCCACCGGGACAGGTCTCTGCAACTAATGAAAAA. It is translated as CASSPPGQVSATNEK. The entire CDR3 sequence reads CASSPPGQVSATNEKLFF.

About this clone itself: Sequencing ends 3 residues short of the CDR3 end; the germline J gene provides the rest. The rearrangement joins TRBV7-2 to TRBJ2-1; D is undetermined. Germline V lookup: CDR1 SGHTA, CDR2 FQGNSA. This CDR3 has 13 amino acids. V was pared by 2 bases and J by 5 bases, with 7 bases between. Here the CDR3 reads CASSLSRDNEQFF. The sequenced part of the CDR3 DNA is TGTGCCAGCAGCTTATCCCGGGACAATGAG.